The present entry profiles one T cell receptor (beta chain) with its context. 13 Jbeta primers and 60 Vbeta primers were used for the PCR. Some clones are missing from TCRdb's copy, which holds only in-frame ones; the method was immunoSEQ multiplex PCR. The sample holds around 150,000 clones; around four fifths are singletons and the top ten take about 1.3%. This CDR3 is 16 amino acids long. V shed 5 bases and J 3 bases; nucleotides not matched to a gene: 10. From germline, CDR1 is SGHAT and CDR2 FQDESV (reference sequence). The sample belongs to a study of cytomegalovirus exposure and HLA in healthy donors.

This TCR came from a woman aged 45-65 years in good health and CMV-seronegative. The chain recombines TRBV11-1 with TRBJ2-1; 7 nucleotides agree with TRBD2. Sequencing was done on a sample of PBMCs. This CDR3 reads CASSRVAGVGYNEQFF. The CDR3 DNA reads TGTGCCAGCAGCAGAGTGGCGGGAGTAGGCTACAATGAGCAGTTCTTC.